A single sample gave rise to the 12 T cell receptor beta chains below, sequenced in a study of control samples from healthy donors and cancer patients. Produced via immunoSEQ multiplex PCR; TCRdb's table is partial and in-frame only. The sample holds 140,000 to 150,000 clones; approximately 91% are singletons and the top ten take about 3.2%. Sequencing was done on a sample of blood. These receptors were taken from a man aged 25 to 40 in good health.

The chain is built from TRBV20-1 and TRBJ1-6; D is ambiguous. The germline V and J ends were trimmed by 7 bases and 14 bases, with 9 bases remaining between them. CDR3 length: 9 residues. Germline loops: CDR1 DFQATT, CDR2 SNEGSKA (reference sequence). The DNA of the CDR3 is TGCAGTGAGACGGACTCCCTCCACTTT. Its protein is CSETDSLHF.

The rearrangement joins TRBV4-1 to TRBJ2-7; D gene uncertain. V lost 0 bases and J 4 bases, leaving 7 bases between the germline ends. The germline CDR1 and CDR2 sequences are MGHRA and YSYEKL. The CDR3 is 13 residues long. As DNA, the CDR3 is TGCGCCAGCAGCCAAGATCAAGGTTACGAGCAGTACTTC. Its protein is CASSQDQGYEQYF.

The rearrangement joins TRBV3-1 (or the pseudogene TRBV3-2) to TRBJ1-2; unclear D gene. Germline values: CDR1 LGHDT, CDR2 YNNKEL (reference sequence). V was pared by 0 bases and J by 4 bases, with 6 bases between. This CDR3 is built from 13 residues. CDR3 bases: TGTGCCAGCAGCCAAGAAGAGAGCTATGGCTACACCTTC. Translating it yields CASSQEESYGYTF.

V and J are TRBV25-1 and TRBJ1-2, with 9 bases identical to TRBD1. The V and J ends lost 4 bases and 3 bases, in that order; junction bases with no gene match: 3. CDR1 and CDR2 (germline): MGHDK, SYGVNS. The CDR3 covers 14 residues. CDR3 DNA sequence: TGTGCCAGCAGTGTCGGACAGGGGTACTATGGCTACACCTTC. Its translation: CASSVGQGYYGYTF.

The chain has TRBV7-6 and TRBJ2-7; 9 positions agree with TRBD2. V dropped 1 base and J dropped 2; count of bases not matched to a gene: 12. The CDR3 extends over 18 amino acids. Germline V gene sequence: CDR1 SGHVS, CDR2 FNYEAQ. The CDR3 sequence: CASSLVSSASGATYEQYF. The CDR3 DNA reads as TGTGCCAGCAGCTTAGTATCTAGTGCTAGCGGGGCTACCTACGAGCAGTACTTC.

The chain carries TRBV19 and TRBJ1-2, with D perhaps matching TRBD1 (6 bases). The germline V gene encodes CDR1 LNHDA and CDR2 SQIVND (reference sequence). Trimming pared 6 bases from V and 1 base from J, leaving 18 bases between. This CDR3 is built from 16 residues. DNA of the CDR3: TGTGCCAGTAGACCCGACAGGTCCCGACTTAACTATGGCTACACCTTC. Residues: CASRPDRSRLNYGYTF.

This sequence joins TRBV6-6 and TRBJ1-5; 10 nucleotides align to TRBD1. V shed 5 bases and J 2 bases; nucleotides not matched to a gene: 6. There are 16 residues in the CDR3. Germline values: CDR1 MNHNY, CDR2 SVGAGI (reference sequence). CDR3 sequence (DNA): TGTGCCAGCAGTCACGGGACAGGGGATCGCAATCAGCCCCAGCATTTT. Encoded protein: CASSHGTGDRNQPQHF.

The chain combines TRBV5-6 with TRBJ1-5, with unresolved D. Germline V CDR1 and CDR2: SGHDT, YYEEEE. The CDR3 has 15 residues. V was trimmed by 5 bases and J by 2 bases, leaving 14 bases between them. The CDR3 region is CASSSDPVGNQPQHF. The CDR3, as DNA: TGTGCCAGCAGTTCCGACCCGGTTGGCAATCAGCCCCAGCATTTT.

This sequence joins TRBV5-1 and TRBJ1-2; possible D gene TRBD1, 6 bases. The V end was cut by 5 bases, the J end by 3 bases, with 14 bases between. There are 14 residues in the CDR3. Looked up from germline, CDR1 is SGHRS and CDR2 is YFSETQ. The CDR3 coding sequence is TGCGCCAGCAGTACGGGGAGGGGGGACTATGGCTACACCTTC. Translated: CASSTGRGDYGYTF. The full variable domain, completed using reference TRBV5-1 and TRBJ1-2, is KAGVTQTPRYLIKTRGQQVTLSCSPISGHRSVSWYQQTPGQGLQFLFEYFSETQRNKGNFPGRFSGRQFSNSRSEMNVSTLELGDSALYLCASSTGRGDYGYTFGSGTRLTVV.

This clone was seen just once. The V gene is TRBV7-9, the J gene TRBJ1-6, with 9 bases aligning to TRBD1. V trimming: 4 bases; J trimming: 8 bases; junction bases outside the gene matches: 6. CDR1 is SEHNR, CDR2 FQNEAQ, per germline (reference sequence). The CDR3 loop spans 15 amino acids. CDR3 amino acids: CASSSDRGLDSPLHF. The CDR3 nucleotides are TGTGCCAGCAGCTCGGACAGGGGCCTGGATTCACCCCTCCACTTT.

The CDR3 coding sequence is TGTGCCATCGCAGGGGGCGCCGGAAACACCATATATTTT. Protein sequence: CAIAGGAGNTIYF. This chain uses TRBV2 with TRBJ1-3, with 8 bases matching TRBD1. With V trimmed by 10 bases and J by 4 bases, 6 bases remained unmatched. This CDR3 spans 13 amino acids. Germline V gene data show CDR1 as SNHLY and CDR2 as FYNNEI.

As to this clone: At one of its ends the junction is not consistent with the germline gene, which may arise from a read error. This chain connects TRBV28 to TRBJ1-2; TRBD1 matches 10 bases. CDR1 is MDHEN and CDR2 is SYDVKM in the germline V gene. The CDR3 extends over 14 amino acids. The CDR3 is CASSTPGTGEDSAF. For the CDR3, the DNA is TGTGCCAGCAGTACACCCGGGACAGGGGAGGATTCTGCCTTC.